This T cell receptor (beta chain) was captured in a study of cytomegalovirus exposure and HLA in healthy donors. The study's findings and limits: Most sequenced TCRs were rare (though some public TCRs occurred in many donors). Later work found that TCR association rates differed between HLA loci; DRB1 had the most and HLA-C the fewest.

In its sample, this clone was seen a few times. Its antigen remains unknown. Donors were ostensibly healthy at sampling, although undocumented immune exposures were probable. V gave up 3 bases and J gave up 2 bases, with 14 bases separating them. Germline V gene sequence: CDR1 KGHSH, CDR2 LQKENI. The CDR3 covers 16 residues. The PCR made use of 60 Vbeta and 13 Jbeta primers. The authors' processing: In a later analysis, of 84 million or so unique beta chains, around 11 million appeared in at least two donors. Some clones are missing from TCRdb's copy, which holds only in-frame ones; the method was immunoSEQ multiplex PCR. Clonal size and the V and J genes are those of that table, whereas D and trimming came from the DNA. The profile shows roughly 200,000 clones, 12% of them singletons.

This receptor was obtained from a man between 45 and 60 years old in good health and CMV-seropositive. The chain joins TRBV18 to TRBJ1-5; D may be TRBD1 (6 bases). The sample taken for sequencing was PBMCs. CDR3: CASSPRDTGGNQPQHF. CDR3 DNA sequence: TGTGCCAGCTCACCCCGGGACACCGGAGGCAATCAGCCCCAGCATTTT.